This TCR beta chain originates from a study of T cell repertoires in cytomegalovirus infection. Study results and limitations: Of the TCR beta families, the public ones yielded a cumulative frequency that identified carriers of CMV plus the relevant HLA. Across the ex vivo response, the dominant clonotypes were HLA-C-restricted CMV-specific TCR beta clonotypes.

In this sample, this clonotype turned up many times. Its matching antigen is unknown. MiXCR, run by TCRdb on the reads, gives a single entry per CDR3 protein. The sample carries under 300,000 distinct CDR3 sequences, 10% to 15% recorded once. The ends were cut back, 6 bases at V and 5 bases at J, with 19 bases in the middle. Looked up from germline, CDR1 is LNHDA and CDR2 is SQIVND (reference sequence). The CDR3 covers 15 residues. The specimen sequenced was PBMCs. V is TRBV19 and J is TRBJ1-1, with a tentative D call TRBD1 (5 bases). This TCR derives from a human donor in good health (CMV status not recorded). Some clones in this sample may be carry-over from other donors' samples. The chain's CDR3 is CASRDSRGVGTEAFF. CDR3 nucleotide sequence: TGTGCCAGTAGAGACTCACGAGGGGTAGGGACTGAAGCTTTCTTT.